This T cell receptor beta chain was observed in a study of shared clonotypes between healthy human individuals. CD45RO negativity and positive selection for CCR7 defined naive CD8 cells, a population that excluded terminally differentiated effector memory CD45RA+ cells. Authors' analysis steps: ImmunoSEQ supplied junction-only sequences lacking quality scores, so filtering was different. The method was immunoSEQ multiplex PCR; TCRdb's version includes in-frame clones alone and lacks a portion of them. The V and J calls and clone size are taken from that table; D and trimming were inferred from the DNA. The sample lists about 1,900,000 clones; about 95% were seen once. To note about this clone: The antigen is not known. The sample carries other DNA sequences with the same CDR3.

Whole-study results and caveats: Collection of samples was limited to blood; tissue repertoires likely differ.

Germline assignment: CDR1 SEHNR and CDR2 FQNEAQ (reference sequence). V lost 1 base and J 1 base, leaving 4 bases between the germline ends. The CDR3 is 13 residues long. The sequenced sample was naive CD8+ T cells sorted from blood. J is TRBJ2-5 and V is TRBV7-9; D uncertain. The TCR originated in a man between 18 and 35 years old in good health. CDR3 region: CASSLDSQETQYF. In DNA, the CDR3 is TGTGCCAGCAGCTTAGACAGCCAAGAGACCCAGTACTTC.